Listed below are T cell receptor beta chains from one sample, sequenced in a study of T cell repertoires in cytomegalovirus infection. TCRdb reprocessed the reads with MiXCR, giving one entry per CDR3 protein. Of fewer than 700,000 distinct CDR3 sequences listed, approximately 24% are singletons. Sequencing was performed on CD8+ T cells from PBMCs. The receptors were sampled from a human donor in good health (CMV status not recorded). Some clones in this sample may be carry-over from other donors' samples. Each CDR3 is given with its conserved first and last residue. The order of the fields is V gene, clone size, J gene, D gene, CDR3 protein, CDR3 DNA. A D gene is named only where the DNA matches it firmly. Size is omitted from some rows. Given values are once, few, many or a class for expanded clones.

V gene: TRBV7-9; clone size: many; J gene: TRBJ1-3; D gene: .; CDR3 protein: CASSSTPTPDTIYF; CDR3 DNA: TGTGCCAGCAGCTCCACTCCGACCCCCGACACCATATATTTT
V gene: TRBV28; clone size: few; J gene: TRBJ2-2; D gene: .; CDR3 protein: CASSSPPELHTGELFF; CDR3 DNA: TGTGCCAGCAGTTCACCACCAGAACTCCACACCGGGGAGCTGTTTTTT
V gene: TRBV7-2; clone size: many; J gene: TRBJ2-2; D gene: .; CDR3 protein: CASSLGGQNTGELFF; CDR3 DNA: TGTGCCAGCAGCTTAGGGGGACAGAACACCGGGGAGCTGTTTTTT
V gene: TRBV7-9; clone size: few; J gene: TRBJ2-7; D gene: .; CDR3 protein: CASSPFGSEQYF; CDR3 DNA: TGTGCCAGCAGCCCGTTTGGGAGCGAGCAGTACTTC
V gene: TRBV6-5; clone size: .; J gene: TRBJ2-2; D gene: .; CDR3 protein: CASSYWIVPNTGELFF; CDR3 DNA: TGTGCCAGCAGTTACTGGATCGTCCCGAACACCGGGGAGCTGTTTTTT
V gene: TRBV28; clone size: .; J gene: TRBJ1-1; D gene: .; CDR3 protein: CASSLRLGRTEAFF; CDR3 DNA: TGTGCCAGCAGTTTAAGGCTGGGGAGGACTGAAGCTTTCTTT
V gene: TRBV4-1; clone size: few; J gene: TRBJ2-1; D gene: .; CDR3 protein: CASSHQQRGGMDNEQFF; CDR3 DNA: TGCGCCAGCAGCCACCAGCAGCGTGGGGGGATGGACAATGAGCAGTTCTTC
V gene: TRBV15; clone size: .; J gene: TRBJ2-2; D gene: TRBD1; CDR3 protein: CATSSPGQGNTGELFF; CDR3 DNA: TGTGCCACCAGCAGTCCGGGACAGGGGAACACCGGGGAGCTGTTTTTT
V gene: TRBV20-1; clone size: .; J gene: TRBJ2-1; D gene: .; CDR3 protein: CSARALTYNEQFF; CDR3 DNA: TGCAGTGCTAGAGCTCTGACCTACAATGAGCAGTTCTTC
V gene: TRBV28; clone size: many; J gene: TRBJ2-4; D gene: .; CDR3 protein: CASSLRKPQDIQYF; CDR3 DNA: TGTGCCAGCAGTTTGCGAAAACCTCAAGACATTCAGTACTTC
V gene: TRBV11-2; clone size: few; J gene: TRBJ2-5; D gene: TRBD2; CDR3 protein: CASSPAVASGALWTQYF; CDR3 DNA: TGTGCCAGCAGCCCTGCCGTGGCTAGCGGGGCTCTCTGGACCCAGTACTTC
V gene: TRBV2; clone size: .; J gene: TRBJ1-2; D gene: .; CDR3 protein: CASSPPGTGGYGYTF; CDR3 DNA: TGTGCCAGCAGTCCCCCCGGTACTGGGGGTTATGGCTACACCTTC
V gene: TRBV6-6; clone size: few; J gene: TRBJ1-3; D gene: .; CDR3 protein: CASSYHPGAILGNTIYF; CDR3 DNA: TGTGCCAGCAGTTACCACCCGGGCGCCATCCTCGGAAACACCATATATTTT
V gene: TRBV12-3/TRBV12-4; clone size: .; J gene: TRBJ1-4; D gene: TRBD1; CDR3 protein: CASSPTGGLNEKLFF; CDR3 DNA: TGTGCCAGCAGTCCGACAGGGGGTTTGAATGAAAAACTGTTTTTT
V gene: TRBV6-1; clone size: many; J gene: TRBJ2-7; D gene: .; CDR3 protein: CASSNSGAGHNYEQYF; CDR3 DNA: TGTGCCAGCAGTAATTCGGGGGCAGGCCATAACTACGAGCAGTACTTC